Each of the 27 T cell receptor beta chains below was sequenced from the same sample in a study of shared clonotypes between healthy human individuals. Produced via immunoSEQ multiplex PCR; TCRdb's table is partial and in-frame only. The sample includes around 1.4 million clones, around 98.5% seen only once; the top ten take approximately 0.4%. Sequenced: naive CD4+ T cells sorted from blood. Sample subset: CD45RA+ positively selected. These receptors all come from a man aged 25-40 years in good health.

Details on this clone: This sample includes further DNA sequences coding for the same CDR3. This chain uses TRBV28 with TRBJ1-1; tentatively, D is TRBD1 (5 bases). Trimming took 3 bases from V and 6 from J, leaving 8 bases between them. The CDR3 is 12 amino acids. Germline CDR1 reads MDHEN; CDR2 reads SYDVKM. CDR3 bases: TGTGCCAGCAGTTTTGTGGGGGCTGAAGCTTTCTTT. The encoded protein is CASSFVGAEAFF.

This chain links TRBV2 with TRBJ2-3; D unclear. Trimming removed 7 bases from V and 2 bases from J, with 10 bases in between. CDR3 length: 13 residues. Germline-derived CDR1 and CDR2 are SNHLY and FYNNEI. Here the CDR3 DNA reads TGTGCCAGCATTACCAAGAACACAGATACGCAGTATTTT. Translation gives CASITKNTDTQYF. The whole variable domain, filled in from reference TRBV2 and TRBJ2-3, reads EPEVTQTPSHQVTQMGQEVILRCVPISNHLYFYWYRQILGQKVEFLVSFYNNEISEKSEIFDDQFSVERPDGSNFTLKIRSTKLEDSAMYFCASITKNTDTQYFGPGTRLTVL.

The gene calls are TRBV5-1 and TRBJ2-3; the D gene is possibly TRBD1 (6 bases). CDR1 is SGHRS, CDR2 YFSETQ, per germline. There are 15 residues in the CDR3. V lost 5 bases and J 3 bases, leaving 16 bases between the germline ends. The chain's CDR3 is CASRKPGQTTDTQYF. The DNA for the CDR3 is TGCGCCAGCAGGAAACCAGGACAGACAACAGATACGCAGTATTTT.

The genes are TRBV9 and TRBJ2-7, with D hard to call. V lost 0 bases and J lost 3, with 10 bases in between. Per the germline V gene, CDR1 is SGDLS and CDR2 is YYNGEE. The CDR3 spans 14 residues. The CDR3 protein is CASSVAGANYEQYF. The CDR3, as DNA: TGTGCCAGCAGCGTAGCAGGTGCCAACTACGAGCAGTACTTC.

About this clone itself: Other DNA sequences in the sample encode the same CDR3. Written as DNA, the CDR3 is TGTGCCAGCAGTCCAGGGGGCTCTGGAAACACCATATATTTT. Protein product: CASSPGGSGNTIYF. The chain recombines TRBV6-5 with TRBJ1-3; 7 nucleotides align to TRBD1. This CDR3 spans 14 amino acids. J gave up 0 bases and V 5 bases, and 1 base lay outside the gene matches. The germline CDR1 and CDR2 sequences are MNHEY and SVGAGI.

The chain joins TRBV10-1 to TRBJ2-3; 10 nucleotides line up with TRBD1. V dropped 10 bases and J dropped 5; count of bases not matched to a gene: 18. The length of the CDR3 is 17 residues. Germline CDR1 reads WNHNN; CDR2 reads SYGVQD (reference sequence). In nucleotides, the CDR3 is TGCGCCACCCGCCTACCGGGACAGGGGACTTCGGAAGATACGCAGTATTTT. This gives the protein CATRLPGQGTSEDTQYF.

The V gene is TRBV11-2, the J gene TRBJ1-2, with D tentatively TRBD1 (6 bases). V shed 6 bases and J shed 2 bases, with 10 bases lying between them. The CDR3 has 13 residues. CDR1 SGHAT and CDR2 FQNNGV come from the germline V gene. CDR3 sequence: CASRYTGNYGYTF. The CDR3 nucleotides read TGTGCCAGCAGATATACAGGGAACTATGGCTACACCTTC.

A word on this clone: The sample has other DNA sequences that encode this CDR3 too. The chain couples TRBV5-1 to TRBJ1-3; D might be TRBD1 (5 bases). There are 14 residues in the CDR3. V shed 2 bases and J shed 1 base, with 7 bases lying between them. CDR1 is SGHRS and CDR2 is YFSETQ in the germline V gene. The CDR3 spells CASSFEGSGNTIYF. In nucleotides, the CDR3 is TGCGCCAGCAGCTTTGAGGGGTCTGGAAACACCATATATTTT.

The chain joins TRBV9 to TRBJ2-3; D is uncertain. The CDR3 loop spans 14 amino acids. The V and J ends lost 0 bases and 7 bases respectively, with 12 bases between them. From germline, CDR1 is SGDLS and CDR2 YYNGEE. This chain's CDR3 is CASSVVGQSNTQYF. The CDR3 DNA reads TGTGCCAGCAGCGTAGTGGGTCAGTCGAATACGCAGTATTTT.

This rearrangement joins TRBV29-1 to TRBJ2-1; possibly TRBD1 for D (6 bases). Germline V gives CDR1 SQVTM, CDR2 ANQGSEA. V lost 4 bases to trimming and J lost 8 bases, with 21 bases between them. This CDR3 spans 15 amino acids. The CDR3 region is CSVGNTQGFEDEQFF. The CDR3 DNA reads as TGCAGCGTTGGGAACACACAGGGATTTGAGGATGAGCAGTTCTTC.

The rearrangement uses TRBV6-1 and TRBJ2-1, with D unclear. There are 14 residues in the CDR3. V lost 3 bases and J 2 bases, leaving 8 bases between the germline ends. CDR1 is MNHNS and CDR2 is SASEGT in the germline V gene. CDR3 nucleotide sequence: TGTGCCAGCAGTGATTATAATCCCTACAATGAGCAGTTCTTC. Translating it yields CASSDYNPYNEQFF.

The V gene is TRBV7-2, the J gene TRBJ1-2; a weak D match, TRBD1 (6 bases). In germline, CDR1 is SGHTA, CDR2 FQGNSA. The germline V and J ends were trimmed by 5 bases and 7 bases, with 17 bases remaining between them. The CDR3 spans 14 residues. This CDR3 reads CASSKTGIYAGYTF. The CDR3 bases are TGTGCCAGCAGCAAAACAGGGATTTACGCTGGCTACACCTTC.

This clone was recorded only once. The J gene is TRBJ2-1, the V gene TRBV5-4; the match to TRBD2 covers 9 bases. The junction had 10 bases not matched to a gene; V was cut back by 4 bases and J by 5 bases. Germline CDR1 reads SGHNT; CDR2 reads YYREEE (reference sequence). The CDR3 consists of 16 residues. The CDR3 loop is CASSRSLAGTNNEQFF. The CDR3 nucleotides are TGTGCCAGCAGCCGTTCACTAGCGGGCACTAACAATGAGCAGTTCTTC.

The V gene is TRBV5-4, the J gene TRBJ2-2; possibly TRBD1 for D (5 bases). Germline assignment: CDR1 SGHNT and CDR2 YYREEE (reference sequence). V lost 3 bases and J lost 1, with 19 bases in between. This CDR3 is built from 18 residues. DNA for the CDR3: TGTGCCAGCAGCTCCCCCCAAGGGGCAGCTTGGAACACCGGGGAGCTGTTTTTT. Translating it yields CASSSPQGAAWNTGELFF. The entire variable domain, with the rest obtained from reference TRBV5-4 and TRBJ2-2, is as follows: ETGVTQSPTHLIKTRGQQVTLRCSSQSGHNTVSWYQQALGQGPQFIFQYYREEENGRGNFPPRFSGLQFPNYSSELNVNALELDDSALYLCASSSPQGAAWNTGELFFGEGSRLTVL.

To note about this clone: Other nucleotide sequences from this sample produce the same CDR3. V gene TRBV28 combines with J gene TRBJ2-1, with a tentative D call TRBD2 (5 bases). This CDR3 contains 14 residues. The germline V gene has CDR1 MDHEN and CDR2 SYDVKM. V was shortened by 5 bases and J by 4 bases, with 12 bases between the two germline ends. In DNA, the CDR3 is TGTGCCAGCAGTCGGCGGGCCGGATACAATGAGCAGTTCTTC. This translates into CASSRRAGYNEQFF.

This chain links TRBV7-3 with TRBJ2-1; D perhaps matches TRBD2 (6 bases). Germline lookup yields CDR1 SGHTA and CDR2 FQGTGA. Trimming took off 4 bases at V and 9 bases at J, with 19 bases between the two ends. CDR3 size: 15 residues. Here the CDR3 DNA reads TGTGCCAGCAGCTCCACCTCTATGACGGGAGCTGAGCAGTTCTTC. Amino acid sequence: CASSSTSMTGAEQFF.

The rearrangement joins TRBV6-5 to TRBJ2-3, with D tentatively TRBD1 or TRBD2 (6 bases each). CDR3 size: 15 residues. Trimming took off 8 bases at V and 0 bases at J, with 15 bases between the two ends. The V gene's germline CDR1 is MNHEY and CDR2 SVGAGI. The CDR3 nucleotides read TGTGCCAGCCGCCCGGGGGCCCTGAGCACAGATACGCAGTATTTT. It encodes CASRPGALSTDTQYF.

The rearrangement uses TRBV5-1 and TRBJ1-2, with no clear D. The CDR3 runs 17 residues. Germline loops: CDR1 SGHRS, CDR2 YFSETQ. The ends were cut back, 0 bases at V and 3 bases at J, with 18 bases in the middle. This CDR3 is CASSLAATPTGHYGYTF. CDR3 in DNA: TGCGCCAGCAGCTTGGCCGCAACCCCCACTGGCCACTATGGCTACACCTTC. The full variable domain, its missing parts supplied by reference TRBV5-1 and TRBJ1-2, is KAGVTQTPRYLIKTRGQQVTLSCSPISGHRSVSWYQQTPGQGLQFLFEYFSETQRNKGNFPGRFSGRQFSNSRSEMNVSTLELGDSALYLCASSLAATPTGHYGYTFGSGTRLTVV.

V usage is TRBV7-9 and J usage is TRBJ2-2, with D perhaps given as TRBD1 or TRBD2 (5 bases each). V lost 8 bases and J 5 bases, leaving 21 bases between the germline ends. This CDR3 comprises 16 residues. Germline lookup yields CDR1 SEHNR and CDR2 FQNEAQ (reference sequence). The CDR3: CASSPGPTILTGELFF. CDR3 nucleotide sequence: TGTGCCAGCTCGCCGGGGCCAACCATTTTGACCGGGGAGCTGTTTTTT. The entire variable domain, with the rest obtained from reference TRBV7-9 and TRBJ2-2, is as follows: DTGVSQNPRHKITKRGQNVTFRCDPISEHNRLYWYRQTLGQGPEFLTYFQNEAQLEKSRLLSDRFSAERPKGSFSTLEIQRTEQGDSAMYLCASSPGPTILTGELFFGEGSRLTVL.

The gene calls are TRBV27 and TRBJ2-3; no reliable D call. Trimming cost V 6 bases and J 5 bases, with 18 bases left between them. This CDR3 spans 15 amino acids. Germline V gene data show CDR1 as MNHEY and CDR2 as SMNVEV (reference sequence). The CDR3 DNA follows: TGTGCCAGCAGCCAAACCCGGATAGCCCAAGATACGCAGTATTTT. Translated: CASSQTRIAQDTQYF.

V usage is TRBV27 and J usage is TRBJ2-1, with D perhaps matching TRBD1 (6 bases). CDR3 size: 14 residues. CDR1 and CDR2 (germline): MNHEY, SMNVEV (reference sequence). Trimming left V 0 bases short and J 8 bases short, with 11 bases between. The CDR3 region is CASSLSHRVDEQFF. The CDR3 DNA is TGTGCCAGCAGTTTATCACACAGGGTCGATGAGCAGTTCTTC.

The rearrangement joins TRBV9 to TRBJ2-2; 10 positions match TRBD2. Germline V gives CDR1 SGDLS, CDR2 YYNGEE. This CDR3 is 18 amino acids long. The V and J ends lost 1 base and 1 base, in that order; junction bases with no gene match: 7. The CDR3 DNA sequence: TGTGCCAGCAGCGTAACCCCAAGCGGGAGGGTGAACACCGGGGAGCTGTTTTTT. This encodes CASSVTPSGRVNTGELFF.

CDR3 sequence reads: CASRPTGDTEAFF. In DNA form, the CDR3 reads TGTGCCAGCAGACCCACGGGAGACACTGAAGCTTTCTTT. The V and J genes are TRBV2 and TRBJ1-1; D is unresolved. Germline CDR1 reads SNHLY; CDR2 reads FYNNEI. With 6 bases removed from V and 3 bases from J, the gap between germline ends came to 11 bases. This CDR3 is 13 amino acids long.

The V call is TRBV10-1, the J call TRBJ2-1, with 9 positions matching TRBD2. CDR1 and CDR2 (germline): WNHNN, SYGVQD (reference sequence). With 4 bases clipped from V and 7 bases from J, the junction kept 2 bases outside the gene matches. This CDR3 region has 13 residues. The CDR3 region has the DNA TGCGCCAGCAGTGGACTAGCGGCGAATGAGCAGTTCTTC. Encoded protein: CASSGLAANEQFF.

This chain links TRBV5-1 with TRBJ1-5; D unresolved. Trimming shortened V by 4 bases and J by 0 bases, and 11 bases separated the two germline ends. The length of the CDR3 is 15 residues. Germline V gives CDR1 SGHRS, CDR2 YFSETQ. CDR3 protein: CASSEDGTSNQPQHF. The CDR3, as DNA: TGCGCCAGCAGCGAGGACGGAACTAGCAATCAGCCCCAGCATTTT.

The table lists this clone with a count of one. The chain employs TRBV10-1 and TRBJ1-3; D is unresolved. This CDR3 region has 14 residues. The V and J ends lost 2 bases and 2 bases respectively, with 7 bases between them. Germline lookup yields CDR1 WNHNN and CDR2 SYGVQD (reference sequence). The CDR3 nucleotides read TGCGCCAGCAGTGAGACAGAAACTGGAAACACCATATATTTT. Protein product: CASSETETGNTIYF.

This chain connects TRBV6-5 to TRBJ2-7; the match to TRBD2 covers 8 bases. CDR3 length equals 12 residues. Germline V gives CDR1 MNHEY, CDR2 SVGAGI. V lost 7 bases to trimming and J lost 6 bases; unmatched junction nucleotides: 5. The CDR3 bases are TGTGCCAGCAATGGTCTAGCGGGCGAGCAGTACTTC. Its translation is CASNGLAGEQYF.